This is a list of T cell receptor beta chains from one sample in a study of blood T cell repertoires in COVID-19. Sequenced by immunoSEQ multiplex PCR; TCRdb stores in-frame clones only, minus some. The repertoire holds around 140,000 clones, around 79% seen once, with around 3% in the top ten. The sequenced sample was PBMCs or T cells enriched from blood (not recorded which). Every receptor here comes from a woman aged 45-59 years who had recovered from COVID-19. CDR3s include the opening cysteine and the closing phenylalanine or tryptophan. D genes are given only for firm matches. The size entry is marked missing in some rows and otherwise reads once, few, many or a size class.

NA	TRBV6-5	TRBJ2-7	NA	TGTGCCAGCAGTTACACCCTGACAGGCTACGAGCAGTACTTC	CASSYTLTGYEQYF
NA	TRBV6-2/TRBV6-3	TRBJ1-3	NA	TGTGCCAGCAGTTACGGCAGGGAATTTGGAAACACCATATATTTT	CASSYGREFGNTIYF
NA	TRBV7-6	TRBJ2-3	NA	TGTGCCAGCAGCCCTGGGCGGGGAAGCACAGATACGCAGTATTTT	CASSPGRGSTDTQYF
NA	TRBV5-4	TRBJ2-1	NA	TGTGCCAGCAGTACCGGAAGCGCTCTCTCCTACAATGAGCAGTTCTTC	CASSTGSALSYNEQFF
few	TRBV5-4	TRBJ2-5	NA	TGTGCCAGCAGCTTGGCGGTGGTAGAGACCCAGTACTTC	CASSLAVVETQYF
NA	TRBV6-6	TRBJ2-4	NA	TGTGCCAGCAGTTACCCGGCTAGCTTAGCCAAAAACATTCAGTACTTC	CASSYPASLAKNIQYF
NA	TRBV2	TRBJ1-1	NA	TGTGCCAGCAATTTTGTTGGGGGCATGAACACTGAAGCTTTCTTT	CASNFVGGMNTEAFF
NA	TRBV28	TRBJ2-1	TRBD1	TGTGCCAGCAGTCCTATCTTGGACAGGGCTAATGAGCAGTTCTTC	CASSPILDRANEQFF
NA	TRBV10-3	TRBJ2-1	TRBD2	TGTGCCACCCTAAATAGGGCGGCGGGAGGAGTAGGTGAGCAGTTCTTC	CATLNRAAGGVGEQFF
few	TRBV28	TRBJ2-2	NA	TGTGCCAGCCAGTCAGGTGGAGGGGCCCCCGGGGAGCTGTTTTTT	CASQSGGGAPGELFF
few	TRBV18	TRBJ1-1	NA	TGTGCCAGCTCACCAGGGGGCGCGGGCACTGAAGCTTTCTTT	CASSPGGAGTEAFF
NA	TRBV14	TRBJ2-7	NA	TGTGCCAGCAGCCAAGATCTGGAGGGCTCCTACGAGCAGTACTTC	CASSQDLEGSYEQYF
once	TRBV7-6	TRBJ1-1	TRBD1	TGTGCCAGCAGCCCCCGATGGGACAGCAACACTGAAGCTTTCTTT	CASSPRWDSNTEAFF
NA	TRBV7-3	TRBJ2-1	NA	TGTGCCAGCAGCTTCACTAGAGACAATGAGCAGTTCTTC	CASSFTRDNEQFF
few	TRBV5-1	TRBJ2-5	TRBD2	TGCGCCAGCAGCTCCTCACTAGCGGGGACAGAGACCCAGTACTTC	CASSSSLAGTETQYF
NA	TRBV6-5	TRBJ1-1	NA	TGTGCCAGCTTTTACCGGAGGGAGAACACTGAAGCTTTCTTT	CASFYRRENTEAFF
few	TRBV7-3	TRBJ2-6	TRBD1	TGTGCCAGCAGCTTAGGGCAGGGGGCCTCGGGTGGGGCCAACGTCCTGACTTTC	CASSLGQGASGGANVLTF
NA	TRBV7-9	TRBJ2-1	NA	TGTGCTACCTCTCTCTGGGGGGGCAGCTCCTACAATGAGCAGTTCTTC	CATSLWGGSSYNEQFF
NA	TRBV28	TRBJ2-1	TRBD1	TGTGCCAGCAGTTTTCTAGGACAGGGGTCCCACAATGAGCAGTTCTTC	CASSFLGQGSHNEQFF
NA	TRBV7-8	TRBJ2-2	NA	TGTGCCAGCAGCCGAGGACGGGGGGCGCCGATGAACACCGGGGAGCTGTTTTTT	CASSRGRGAPMNTGELFF